The TCR beta chain under discussion was sequenced for a study of cytomegalovirus exposure and HLA in healthy donors. Whole-study context: The 95 million to 120 million unique TCR beta sequences, from around 200 million T cells, were found by an earlier analysis. Study results and limitations: Rarity characterized most TCR sequences, yet some public TCRs appeared in many donors.

To note about this clone: The target antigen is unknown.

There are 14 residues in the CDR3. Germline CDR1 reads SGHNT; CDR2 reads YYREEE (reference sequence). The V and J ends lost 2 bases and 10 bases respectively, with 13 bases between them. PCR involved 60 Vbeta and 13 Jbeta primers. The data were produced by immunoSEQ multiplex PCR, yet TCRdb's version contains in-frame clones alone and is incomplete. The sample holds 130,000 or so clones; roughly 71% are singletons and the top ten take just under 3%. The TCR comes from a woman aged 40 to 55 in good health and CMV-seropositive. Sequencing used PBMCs. The chain joins TRBV5-4 to TRBJ1-6; D perhaps matches TRBD1 (5 bases). For the CDR3, the DNA is TGTGCCAGCAGCTTAGGGGAGGTTGAGTCACCCCTCCACTTT. Translated: CASSLGEVESPLHF. Complete variable domain (other parts from reference TRBV5-4 and TRBJ1-6): ETGVTQSPTHLIKTRGQQVTLRCSSQSGHNTVSWYQQALGQGPQFIFQYYREEENGRGNFPPRFSGLQFPNYSSELNVNALELDDSALYLCASSLGEVESPLHFGNGTRLTVT.